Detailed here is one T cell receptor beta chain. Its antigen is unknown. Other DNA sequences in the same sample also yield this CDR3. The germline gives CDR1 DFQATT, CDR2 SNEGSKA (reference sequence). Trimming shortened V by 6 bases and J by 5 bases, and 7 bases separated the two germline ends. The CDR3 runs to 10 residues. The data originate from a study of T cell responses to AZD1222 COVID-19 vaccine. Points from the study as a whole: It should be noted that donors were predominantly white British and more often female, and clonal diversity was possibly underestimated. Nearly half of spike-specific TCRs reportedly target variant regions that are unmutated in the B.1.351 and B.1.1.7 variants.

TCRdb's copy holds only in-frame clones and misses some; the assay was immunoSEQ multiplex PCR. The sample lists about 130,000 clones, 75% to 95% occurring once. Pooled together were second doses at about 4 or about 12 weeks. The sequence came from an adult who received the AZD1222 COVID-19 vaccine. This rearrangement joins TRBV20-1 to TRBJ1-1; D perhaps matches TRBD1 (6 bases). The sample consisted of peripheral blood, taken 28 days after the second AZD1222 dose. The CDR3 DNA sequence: TGCAGTGCCAGGGGTACTGAAGCTTTCTTT. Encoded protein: CSARGTEAFF.